This record looks at one T cell receptor beta chain sequence and its context. The data were obtained in a study of blood T cell repertoires in COVID-19. V gave up 6 bases and J gave up 6 bases; unmatched junction bases: 8. CDR3 length: 14 residues. Germline V CDR1 and CDR2: SNHLY, FYNNEI. Data came from immunoSEQ multiplex PCR; TCRdb stores just in-frame clones and leaves some out. The sample includes around 400,000 clones, around 87% of them seen just once. Sequenced sample: peripheral blood. The J gene is TRBJ2-5, the V gene TRBV2, with 9 bases aligning to TRBD1. This receptor was taken from a woman in her fifties or sixties with COVID-19, enrolled during active disease. CDR3 residues: CASRGTGNTKTQYF. DNA for the CDR3: TGTGCCAGCAGAGGGACAGGGAACACGAAGACCCAGTACTTC. Combining the CDR3 with reference TRBV2 and TRBJ2-5 gives the whole variable domain EPEVTQTPSHQVTQMGQEVILRCVPISNHLYFYWYRQILGQKVEFLVSFYNNEISEKSEIFDDQFSVERPDGSNFTLKIRSTKLEDSAMYFCASRGTGNTKTQYFGPGTRLLVL.